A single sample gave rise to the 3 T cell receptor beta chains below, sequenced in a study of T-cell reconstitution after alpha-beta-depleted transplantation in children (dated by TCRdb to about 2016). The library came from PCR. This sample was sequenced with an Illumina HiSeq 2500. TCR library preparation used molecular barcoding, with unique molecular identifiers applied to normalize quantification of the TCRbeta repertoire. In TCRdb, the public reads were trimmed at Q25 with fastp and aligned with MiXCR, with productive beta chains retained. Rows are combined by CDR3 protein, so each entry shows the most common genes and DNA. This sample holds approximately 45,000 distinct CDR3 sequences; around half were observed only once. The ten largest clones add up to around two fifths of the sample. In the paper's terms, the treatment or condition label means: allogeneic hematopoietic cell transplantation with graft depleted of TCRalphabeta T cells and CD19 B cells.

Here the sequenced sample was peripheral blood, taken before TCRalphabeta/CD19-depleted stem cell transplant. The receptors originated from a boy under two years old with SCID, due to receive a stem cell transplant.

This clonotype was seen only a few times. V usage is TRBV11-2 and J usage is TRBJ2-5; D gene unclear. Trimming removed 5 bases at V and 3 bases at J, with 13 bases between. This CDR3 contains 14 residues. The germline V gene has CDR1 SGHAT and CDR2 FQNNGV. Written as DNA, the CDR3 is TGTGCCAGCAGCCCCAGAACAGATAAAGAGACCCAGTACTTC. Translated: CASSPRTDKETQYF. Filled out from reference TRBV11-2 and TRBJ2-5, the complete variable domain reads EAGVAQSPRYKIIEKRQSVAFWCNPISGHATLYWYQQILGQGPKLLIQFQNNGVVDDSQLPKDRFSAERLKGVDSTLKIQPAKLEDSAVYLCASSPRTDKETQYFGPGTRLLVL.

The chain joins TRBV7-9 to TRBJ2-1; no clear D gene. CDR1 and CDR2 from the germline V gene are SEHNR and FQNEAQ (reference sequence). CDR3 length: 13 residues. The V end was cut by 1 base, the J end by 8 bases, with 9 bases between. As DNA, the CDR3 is TGTGCCAGCAGCTTAGATCTAGAAGATGAGCAGTTCTTC. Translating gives CASSLDLEDEQFF.

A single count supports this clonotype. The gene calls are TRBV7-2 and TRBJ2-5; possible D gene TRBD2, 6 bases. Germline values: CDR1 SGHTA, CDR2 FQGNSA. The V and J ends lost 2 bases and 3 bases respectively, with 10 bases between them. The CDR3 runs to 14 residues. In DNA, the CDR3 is TGTGCCAGCAGCTTAAAGGGACTGGAAGAGACCCAGTACTTC. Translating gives CASSLKGLEETQYF.